Listed below are T cell receptor beta chains from one sample, sequenced in a study of early T cells in non-severe SARS-CoV-2 infection. Using its own MiXCR run on the 5' RACE reads, TCRdb lists one record per CDR3 protein. The sample yields about 68,000 distinct CDR3 sequences, less than 15% seen once. Material for sequencing was whole blood. The source of these receptors is an adult who was a healthcare worker with PCR-confirmed SARS-CoV-2 infection or an uninfected control (not recorded which). Each CDR3 is given with its conserved first and last residue. D genes are given only for firm matches. Size values are once, few and many counts, or a class for expanded clones, and some rows have none.

few	TRBD2	16	TRBJ2-3	TRBV20-1	CSARDSWAGGKDTQYF	TGCAGTGCTAGAGATTCGTGGGCGGGGGGCAAAGATACGCAGTATTTT
.	TRBD1	14	TRBJ1-1	TRBV11-1	CASSPGTGGPEVFF	TGTGCCAGCAGCCCCGGGACAGGCGGGCCTGAAGTTTTCTTT
many	.	13	TRBJ1-2	TRBV20-1	CSARSTLNYGYTF	TGCAGTGCTAGATCGACCCTTAACTATGGCTACACCTTC
few	TRBD1	17	TRBJ2-1	TRBV12-3/TRBV12-4	CASSADQGQGAVIGQFF	TGTGCCAGCAGTGCGGACCAAGGACAGGGGGCAGTGATTGGGCAGTTCTTC
few	TRBD1	12	TRBJ2-3	TRBV2	CASDRGTDTQYF	TGTGCCAGCGACAGGGGGACAGATACGCAGTATTTT
.	.	11	TRBJ1-1	TRBV29-1	CSVEWLTEAFF	TGCAGCGTTGAATGGCTAACTGAAGCTTTCTTT
.	.	15	TRBJ1-1	TRBV5-1	CASSLERYMNTEAFF	TGCGCCAGCAGCTTGGAACGGTACATGAACACTGAAGCTTTCTTT
.	.	15	TRBJ1-4	TRBV24-1	CATSDLGKGREKLFF	TGTGCCACCAGTGATTTAGGCAAGGGAAGGGAAAAACTGTTTTTT
few	.	15	TRBJ2-1	TRBV3-1	CASSQLTGQNNEQFF	TGTGCCAGCAGCCAATTAACCGGACAAAACAATGAGCAGTTCTTC
many	TRBD2	15	TRBJ2-3	TRBV20-1	CSAFKRGVSTDTQYF	TGCAGTGCTTTTAAGCGGGGGGTCAGCACAGATACGCAGTATTTT
.	TRBD1	17	TRBJ1-2	TRBV5-1	CASSLHGQGASNYGYTF	TGCGCCAGCAGCTTGCATGGACAGGGGGCGTCTAACTATGGCTACACCTTC
.	.	15	TRBJ2-3	TRBV6-5	CASSGGGPYTDTQYF	TGTGCCAGCAGTGGTGGGGGGCCCTACACAGATACGCAGTATTTT
.	TRBD2	19	TRBJ2-3	TRBV6-1	CASSELLGLAGADTDTQYF	TGTGCCAGCAGTGAACTCCTTGGACTAGCGGGGGCCGACACAGATACGCAGTATTTT
.	TRBD2	14	TRBJ2-5	TRBV11-3	CASSSAGGAETQYF	TGTGCCAGCAGCTCAGCGGGGGGCGCAGAGACCCAGTACTTC
.	.	11	TRBJ1-1	TRBV5-6	CASSFDSEAFF	TGTGCCAGCAGCTTCGACAGTGAAGCTTTCTTT
few	TRBD2	17	TRBJ2-1	TRBV11-2	CASSSQLAGGLDNEQFF	TGTGCCAGCAGCTCCCAACTAGCGGGGGGGCTCGACAATGAGCAGTTCTTC
.	.	11	TRBJ2-3	TRBV3-1	CASSQGSLEYF	TGTGCCAGCAGCCAAGGGTCGTTGGAGTATTTT
few	.	14	TRBJ1-1	TRBV20-1	CSASGDTARTEAFF	TGCAGTGCTAGCGGGGACACCGCCCGCACTGAAGCTTTCTTT
.	TRBD1	14	TRBJ1-1	TRBV18	CASSRGTGRTEAFF	TGTGCCAGCTCACGGGGGACAGGGCGCACTGAAGCTTTCTTT
many	.	18	TRBJ2-6	TRBV6-2/TRBV6-3	CASSRLGNLGSGANVLTF	TGTGCCAGCAGCCGCCTCGGTAATTTAGGCTCTGGGGCCAACGTCCTGACTTTC
many	TRBD2	16	TRBJ2-7	TRBV7-2	CASSLALSGGIVEQYF	TGTGCCAGCAGCTTAGCCCTGAGCGGGGGGATTGTCGAGCAGTACTTC
many	.	16	TRBJ1-4	TRBV5-6	CASSTKLGTTNEKLFF	TGTGCCAGCAGCACAAAGTTGGGGACGACTAATGAAAAACTGTTTTTT
few	.	15	TRBJ1-3	TRBV6-5	CASSYKWASGNTIYF	TGTGCCAGCAGTTACAAGTGGGCCTCTGGAAACACCATATATTTT
once	.	17	TRBJ2-7	TRBV4-1	CASSQVFADMRSYEQYF	TGCGCCAGCAGCCAAGTTTTCGCAGATATGAGATCCTACGAGCAGTACTTC
many	TRBD1	12	TRBJ2-7	TRBV7-8	CASGQGLYEQYF	TGTGCCAGCGGACAGGGCCTCTACGAGCAGTACTTC
many	.	13	TRBJ2-3	TRBV7-3	CASSLTYSDTQYF	TGTGCCAGCAGCTTAACGTACTCAGATACGCAGTATTTT
.	.	14	TRBJ1-2	TRBV7-2	CASSSDSANYGYTF	TGTGCCAGCAGCTCCGACTCGGCTAACTATGGCTACACCTTC
many	.	14	TRBJ1-1	TRBV20-1	CSAPGTPGGTEAFF	TGCAGTGCTCCTGGGACCCCCGGGGGCACTGAAGCTTTCTTT